This TCR beta chain was sequenced for a study of shared clonotypes between healthy human individuals. In the study overall: Three CD4 naive, three CD4 memory, two CD8 naive and one CD8 memory plate were used per donor.

Libraries were prepared by immunoSEQ multiplex PCR; TCRdb keeps only in-frame clonotypes and omits some of them. Counted here are under 700,000 clones, around 95% occurring once; the ten biggest clones make up approximately 0.11%. In the naive CD8 group, cells lacked CD45RO and were positively selected for CCR7, so terminally differentiated effector memory CD45RA+ cells were left out. The CDR3 has 13 amino acids. V was clipped by 0 bases and J by 1 base, with 5 bases between them. The germline CDR1 and CDR2 sequences are SGHRS and YFSETQ. About this clone itself: Different DNA sequences within this sample yield the same CDR3.

This chain uses TRBV5-1 with TRBJ2-7; no clear D. The material sequenced was naive CD8+ T cells sorted from blood. The receptor comes from a woman in her twenties or thirties in good health. The CDR3 DNA follows: TGCGCCAGCAGCTTGGAAGAATCCTACGAGCAGTACTTC. It yields the protein CASSLEESYEQYF.